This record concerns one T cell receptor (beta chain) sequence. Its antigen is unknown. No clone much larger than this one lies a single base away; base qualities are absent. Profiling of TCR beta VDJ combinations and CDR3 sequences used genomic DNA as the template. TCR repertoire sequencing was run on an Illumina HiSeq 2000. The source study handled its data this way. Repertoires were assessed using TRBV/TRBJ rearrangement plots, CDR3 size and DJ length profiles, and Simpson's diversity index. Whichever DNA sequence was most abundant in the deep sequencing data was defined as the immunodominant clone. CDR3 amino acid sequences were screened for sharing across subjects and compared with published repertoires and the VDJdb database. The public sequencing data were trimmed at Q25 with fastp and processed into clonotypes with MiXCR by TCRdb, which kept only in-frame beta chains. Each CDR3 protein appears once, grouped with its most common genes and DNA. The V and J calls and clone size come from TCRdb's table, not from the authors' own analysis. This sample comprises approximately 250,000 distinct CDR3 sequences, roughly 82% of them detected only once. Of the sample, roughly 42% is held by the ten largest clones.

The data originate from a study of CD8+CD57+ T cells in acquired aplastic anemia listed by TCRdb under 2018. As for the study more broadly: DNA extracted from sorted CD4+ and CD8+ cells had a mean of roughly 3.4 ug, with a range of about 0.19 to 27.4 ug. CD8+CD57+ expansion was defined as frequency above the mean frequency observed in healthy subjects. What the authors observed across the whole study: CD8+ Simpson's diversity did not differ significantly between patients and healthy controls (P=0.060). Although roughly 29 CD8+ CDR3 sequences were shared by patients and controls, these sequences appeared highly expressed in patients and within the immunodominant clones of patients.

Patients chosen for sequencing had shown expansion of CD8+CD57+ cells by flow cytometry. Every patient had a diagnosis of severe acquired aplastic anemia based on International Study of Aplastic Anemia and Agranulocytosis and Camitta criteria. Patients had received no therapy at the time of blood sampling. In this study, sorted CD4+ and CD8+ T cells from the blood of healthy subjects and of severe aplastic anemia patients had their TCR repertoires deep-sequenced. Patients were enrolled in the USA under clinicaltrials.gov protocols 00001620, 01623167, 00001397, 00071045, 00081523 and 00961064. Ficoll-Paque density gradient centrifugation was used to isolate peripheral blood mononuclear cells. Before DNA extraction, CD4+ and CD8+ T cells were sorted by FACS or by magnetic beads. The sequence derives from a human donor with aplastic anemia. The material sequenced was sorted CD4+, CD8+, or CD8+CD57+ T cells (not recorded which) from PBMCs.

The CDR3 protein sequence reads: CASSIPGANVLTF. The nucleotides are TGTGCCAGTAGTATACCTGGGGCCAACGTCCTGACTTTC. The chain couples TRBV19 to TRBJ2-6, with the D gene not confidently named. V loses 2 bases of germline sequence and J loses 2 bases, and the interval between the two ends is 1 base. CDR1 and CDR2 were assigned from the germline V gene (reference sequence) as LNHDA and SQIVND. The cysteine opens and the phenylalanine closes a CDR3 of 13 amino acids. Only CDR3 DNA is held: 39 bases, read in frame from base 1.